The 22 T cell receptor beta chains listed next were all sequenced from one sample in a study of blood T cells in healthy people across ages. Then a second PCR, running roughly 7 to 11 cycles, was carried out with a sample-barcoded 5' primer and a J-beta primer mix. TCRdb used MiXCR to reprocess the 5' RACE reads, holding one entry per CDR3 protein. The sample includes around 750,000 distinct CDR3 sequences, 40% to 65% of them seen just once. Sample: blood. These receptors originate from a man older than 75 in good health.

The CDR3 DNA is TGTGCCGCCGCGGGAGCGGGGAAAGAGACCCAGTACTTC. Its protein is CAAAGAGKETQYF. The chain joins TRBV6-1 to TRBJ2-5, with 7 positions matching TRBD2. After removal of 11 bases from V and 3 bases from J, the junction contained 9 bases not matched to a gene. Germline V CDR1 and CDR2: MNHNS, SASEGT. This CDR3 is 13 amino acids long.

In this sample, this clonotype turned up once. The chain combines TRBV13 with TRBJ2-1; 8 bases align to TRBD1. This CDR3 is 12 amino acids long. Per germline, CDR1 PRHDT and CDR2 FYEKMQ (reference sequence). Germline trimming cut 5 bases from V and 10 bases from J; bases unmatched to any gene: 4. As DNA, the CDR3 is TGTGCCAGCAGCCGACAGGGGCGGGAGCAGTTCTTC. Amino acid sequence: CASSRQGREQFF.

This clonotype was recorded only once. J is TRBJ2-2 and V is TRBV6-6; 11 positions match TRBD2. This CDR3 spans 17 amino acids. Germline-derived CDR1 and CDR2 are MNHNY and SVGAGI (reference sequence). The trim removed 0 bases at V and 7 bases at J, leaving 7 bases unmatched. The CDR3 spells CASSYSPSGRKGGELFF. DNA for the CDR3: TGTGCCAGCAGTTACTCTCCTAGCGGGAGGAAAGGCGGGGAGCTGTTTTTT.

The chain combines TRBV4-1 with TRBJ1-5; 10 bases match TRBD1. The CDR3 contains 15 residues. V dropped 3 bases and J dropped 5; count of bases not matched to a gene: 4. Germline values: CDR1 MGHRA, CDR2 YSYEKL. CDR3 protein: CASSHPGTGDQPQHF. The CDR3 region has the DNA TGCGCCAGCAGCCACCCTGGGACAGGGGATCAGCCCCAGCATTTT.

This chain joins TRBV20-1 and TRBJ1-5; 10 positions agree with TRBD1. The CDR3 sequence is 15 residues long. With V trimmed by 5 bases and J by 3 bases, 7 bases remained unmatched. CDR1 is DFQATT and CDR2 is SNEGSKA in the germline V gene (reference sequence). The chain's CDR3 is CSAGGTGVINQPQHF. In DNA form, the CDR3 reads TGCAGTGCTGGGGGGACAGGGGTAATCAATCAGCCCCAGCATTTT.

This sequence joins TRBV20-1 and TRBJ2-7; D gene unclear. From germline, CDR1 is DFQATT and CDR2 SNEGSKA (reference sequence). The CDR3 loop spans 15 amino acids. Trimming left V 6 bases short and J 0 bases short, with 18 bases between. The CDR3 bases are TGCAGTGCCAACCCGAGCGTGACGAGCTCCTACGAGCAGTACTTC. Protein: CSANPSVTSSYEQYF.

Only a few counts were recorded for this clonotype. This rearrangement joins TRBV27 to TRBJ2-5; 7 nucleotides align to TRBD1. This CDR3 is built from 13 residues. V lost 1 base and J lost 5; bases outside the gene matches: 1. CDR1 and CDR2 from the germline V gene are MNHEY and SMNVEV (reference sequence). The CDR3 protein is CASSLYRGETQYF. As DNA, the CDR3 is TGTGCCAGCAGTTTATACAGGGGTGAGACCCAGTACTTC.

This clonotype was seen a few times. The V and J genes are TRBV3-1 and TRBJ1-1; the D is unclear. The germline V gene encodes CDR1 LGHDT and CDR2 YNNKEL (reference sequence). Trimming pared 2 bases from V and 3 bases from J, leaving 10 bases between. The CDR3 extends over 14 amino acids. The CDR3 bases are TGTGCCAGCAGCCAAAACGGGAGAGACACTGAAGCTTTCTTT. Its translation is CASSQNGRDTEAFF.

This clonotype was counted only a few times. The chain carries TRBV3-1 and TRBJ2-1; 9 bases are shared with TRBD1. The CDR3 covers 12 residues. J lost 8 bases, V lost 4 bases, and 0 bases had no gene match. Germline-derived CDR1 and CDR2 are LGHDT and YNNKEL (reference sequence). The CDR3 loop reads CASSRTGDEQFF. The CDR3 coding sequence is TGTGCCAGCAGCCGGACAGGGGATGAGCAGTTCTTC.

This clonotype turned up a few times. The gene calls are TRBV20-1 and TRBJ2-5; D gene uncertain. Germline CDR1 and CDR2: DFQATT and SNEGSKA (reference sequence). Trimming stripped 8 bases from V and 2 bases from J, with 12 bases between. This CDR3 has 12 residues. The CDR3 protein is CSLGWLQETQYF. CDR3 bases: TGCAGTCTGGGGTGGTTACAAGAGACCCAGTACTTC.

V usage is TRBV20-1 and J usage is TRBJ2-1, with D possibly TRBD1 on 6 matching bases. V gave up 7 bases and J gave up 6 bases, with 10 bases separating them. The germline CDR1 and CDR2 sequences are DFQATT and SNEGSKA (reference sequence). The CDR3 has 11 amino acids. In DNA, the CDR3 is TGCAGTGTGGACAGCCCCAATGAGCAGTTCTTC. It yields the protein CSVDSPNEQFF.

The rearrangement joins TRBV29-1 to TRBJ2-7; 7 positions agree with TRBD1. Germline trimming cut 7 bases from V and 3 bases from J; bases unmatched to any gene: 9. Per germline, CDR1 SQVTM and CDR2 ANQGSEA. The CDR3 has 13 residues. Here the CDR3 DNA reads TGCAGCGCTTCGACAGGGCCCCTCTACGAGCAGTACTTC. Amino acids: CSASTGPLYEQYF.

This clonotype was picked up a small number of times. The chain has TRBV7-9 and TRBJ1-2, with D unclear. Germline values: CDR1 SEHNR, CDR2 FQNEAQ (reference sequence). V lost 1 base to trimming and J lost 0 bases, with 9 bases between them. The CDR3 totals 15 residues. The CDR3 DNA sequence: TGTGCCAGCAGCTTAGTCCCAGGACCTAACTATGGCTACACCTTC. This translates into CASSLVPGPNYGYTF.

The rearrangement joins TRBV7-8 to TRBJ2-1; no clear D. Trimming removed 3 bases at V and 0 bases at J, with 12 bases between. The CDR3 sequence is 16 residues long. Germline V gives CDR1 SGHVS, CDR2 FQNEAQ. This chain's CDR3 is CASSLGRISSYNEQFF. CDR3 bases: TGTGCCAGCAGCTTGGGCCGGATCAGCTCCTACAATGAGCAGTTCTTC.

This clonotype appeared a few times. V and J are TRBV20-1 and TRBJ2-3; D remains ambiguous. The V gene lost 3 bases and the J gene lost 14 bases, with 18 bases spanning the gap. The length of the CDR3 is 12 residues. CDR1 and CDR2 (germline): DFQATT, SNEGSKA (reference sequence). The CDR3 region has the DNA TGCAGTGCTAGTATCGTGCCGCGATACGCGTATTTT. Protein sequence: CSASIVPRYAYF.

As to this clonotype: A much larger clone lies one base from this, so it may be a read error. The V gene is TRBV27, the J gene TRBJ2-5, with no clear D. V lost 4 bases to trimming and J lost 11 bases, with 8 bases between them. The CDR3 has 10 residues. Germline-derived CDR1 and CDR2 are MNHEY and SMNVEV (reference sequence). CDR3 DNA: TGTGCCAGCAGTTCCTACGGGCAGTACTTC. This gives the protein CASSSYGQYF.

The chain combines TRBV10-3 with TRBJ1-2; D may be TRBD1 (5 bases). V was shortened by 2 bases and J by 8 bases, with 15 bases between the two germline ends. The CDR3 extends over 14 amino acids. From germline, CDR1 is ENHRY and CDR2 SYGVKD. This chain's CDR3 is CAISEPTKGSGYTF. CDR3 nucleotide sequence: TGTGCCATCAGTGAGCCGACAAAGGGGTCCGGCTACACCTTC.

The J gene is TRBJ1-2, the V gene TRBV18; no definite D call. Trimming removed 6 bases at V and 10 bases at J, with 12 bases between. The germline V gene encodes CDR1 KGHSH and CDR2 LQKENI. CDR3 length: 11 amino acids. The CDR3 spells CASSELGSYTF. The CDR3 coding sequence is TGTGCCAGCTCCGAACTGGGCTCCTACACCTTC.

The chain uses TRBV18 and TRBJ2-7, with TRBD2 as a possible D gene (6 bases). V lost 6 bases, J lost 9 bases, and 15 bases lay in between. The CDR3 covers 12 residues. Germline CDR1 reads KGHSH; CDR2 reads LQKENI. The CDR3 sequence is CASSPDRDWQYF. The CDR3 DNA follows: TGTGCCAGCTCGCCCGATCGGGACTGGCAGTACTTC.

V gene TRBV20-1 combines with J gene TRBJ1-3; D remains ambiguous. Per the germline V gene, CDR1 is DFQATT and CDR2 is SNEGSKA (reference sequence). Trimming left V 1 base short and J 2 bases short, with 12 bases between. CDR3 size: 15 residues. CDR3 protein: CSARAGGRAGNTIYF. The CDR3 region has the DNA TGCAGTGCTAGAGCTGGAGGCCGGGCTGGAAACACCATATATTTT.

This clonotype came up a few times. The chain employs TRBV10-3 and TRBJ2-7; weak D call: TRBD1 (6 bases). Germline V gene lookup returns CDR1 ENHRY and CDR2 SYGVKD. Trimming removed 7 bases from V and 1 base from J, with 8 bases in between. The CDR3 consists of 12 residues. The CDR3 spells CAIKGQSYEQYF. The DNA for the CDR3 is TGTGCCATCAAAGGACAGTCCTACGAGCAGTACTTC.

A few counts support this clonotype. The genes are TRBV2 and TRBJ2-3; maybe TRBD1 (6 bases). Between the trimmed V and J ends, which lost 8 bases and 2 bases, there was a span of 17 bases. Germline V gene data show CDR1 as SNHLY and CDR2 as FYNNEI. The CDR3 is 15 amino acids. This chain's CDR3 is CASGGTTENTDTQYF. CDR3 bases: TGTGCCAGCGGTGGGACAACTGAAAACACAGATACGCAGTATTTT. Full variable domain (outside the CDR3, taken from reference TRBV2 and TRBJ2-3): EPEVTQTPSHQVTQMGQEVILRCVPISNHLYFYWYRQILGQKVEFLVSFYNNEISEKSEIFDDQFSVERPDGSNFTLKIRSTKLEDSAMYFCASGGTTENTDTQYFGPGTRLTVL.